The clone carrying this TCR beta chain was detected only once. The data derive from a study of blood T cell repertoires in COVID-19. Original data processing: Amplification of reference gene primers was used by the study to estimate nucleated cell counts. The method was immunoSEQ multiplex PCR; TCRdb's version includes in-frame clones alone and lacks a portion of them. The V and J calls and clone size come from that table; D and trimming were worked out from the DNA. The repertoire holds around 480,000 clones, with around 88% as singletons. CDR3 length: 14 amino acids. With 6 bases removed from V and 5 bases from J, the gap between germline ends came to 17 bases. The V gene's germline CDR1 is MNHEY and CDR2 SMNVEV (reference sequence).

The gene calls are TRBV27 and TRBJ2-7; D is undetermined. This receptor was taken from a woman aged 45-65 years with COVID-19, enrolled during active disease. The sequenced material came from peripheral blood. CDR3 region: CASSRQTRIHEQYF. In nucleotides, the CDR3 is TGTGCCAGCAGCCGGCAGACACGTATCCACGAGCAGTACTTC.